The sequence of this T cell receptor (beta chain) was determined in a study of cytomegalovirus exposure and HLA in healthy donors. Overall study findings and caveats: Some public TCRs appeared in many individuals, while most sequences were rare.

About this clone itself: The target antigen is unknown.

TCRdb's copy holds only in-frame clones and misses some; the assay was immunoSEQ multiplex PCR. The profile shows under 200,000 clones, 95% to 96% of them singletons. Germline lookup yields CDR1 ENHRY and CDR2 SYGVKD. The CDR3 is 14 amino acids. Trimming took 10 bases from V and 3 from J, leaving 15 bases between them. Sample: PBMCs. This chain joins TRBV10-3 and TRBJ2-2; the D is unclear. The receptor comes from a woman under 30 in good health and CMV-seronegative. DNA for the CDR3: TGTGCCACTGCGGTAGCCGCGGACACCGGGGAGCTGTTTTTT. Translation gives CATAVAADTGELFF.